A selection of T cell receptor beta chains follows, all from one sample in a study of response to subunit inactivated influenza vaccine. TCRdb used MiXCR to reprocess the RT-PCR reads, holding one entry per CDR3 protein. The table has under 750,000 distinct CDR3 sequences, approximately 12% seen once. Sequences were derived from PBMCs from blood, sampled on the day of vaccination. The receptors here all came from a man between 50 and 59 years old who received an inactivated influenza vaccine. The CDR3 runs from the conserved cysteine through the conserved F or W. The D gene is left open where the match is weak. Rows may omit the clone size; those that give it use once, few, many or a size class.

length	V	D	size	J	CDR3	DNA
13	TRBV29-1	NA	few	TRBJ2-7	CSVGTGLPGEQYF	TGCAGCGTTGGAACAGGCCTACCCGGCGAGCAGTACTTC
15	TRBV10-1	TRBD1	NA	TRBJ2-7	CASSEFGTGGDEQYF	TGCGCCAGCAGTGAGTTTGGGACAGGGGGAGACGAGCAGTACTTC
15	TRBV3-1	NA	NA	TRBJ2-7	CASSQVYRSSYEQYF	TGTGCCAGCAGCCAAGTCTACCGAAGCTCCTACGAGCAGTACTTC
14	TRBV6-2/TRBV6-3	NA	few	TRBJ2-5	CASSYPDSQETQYF	TGTGCCAGCAGTTACCCGGACAGTCAAGAGACCCAGTACTTC
16	TRBV27	TRBD2	few	TRBJ2-1	CASSRPGLISYNEQFF	TGTGCCAGCAGTCGTCCGGGACTAATTAGCTACAATGAGCAGTTCTTC
14	TRBV9	TRBD2	many	TRBJ2-3	CASSGLAARDTQYF	TGTGCCAGCAGCGGACTAGCGGCGCGAGATACGCAGTATTTT
15	TRBV6-2/TRBV6-3	NA	NA	TRBJ1-5	CASSNNAGGNQPQHF	TGTGCCAGCAGTAACAACGCCGGGGGCAATCAGCCCCAGCATTTT
18	TRBV19	TRBD1	NA	TRBJ2-3	CASSSGTGAHKTTDTQYF	TGTGCCAGTAGTTCCGGGACAGGGGCACATAAGACCACAGATACGCAGTATTTT
14	TRBV11-2	NA	NA	TRBJ1-2	CASSSVRTVYGYTF	TGTGCCAGCAGCTCCGTGCGGACGGTCTATGGCTACACCTTC
14	TRBV28	TRBD2	NA	TRBJ2-1	CAIRLADGYNEQFF	TGTGCCATCAGACTAGCGGATGGATACAATGAGCAGTTCTTC
12	TRBV3-1	TRBD2	many	TRBJ2-1	CASRLAGTEQFF	TGTGCCAGCAGACTAGCGGGTACTGAGCAGTTCTTC
16	TRBV10-3	TRBD2	NA	TRBJ2-3	CAISESRLAGTDTQYF	TGTGCCATCAGTGAGTCGCGACTAGCGGGAACAGATACGCAGTATTTT
14	TRBV20-1	TRBD1	NA	TRBJ2-1	CSASRQGVYNEQFF	TGCAGTGCTAGTCGTCAGGGGGTCTACAATGAGCAGTTCTTC
14	TRBV12-3/TRBV12-4	NA	NA	TRBJ2-1	CASSLPGMGNEQFF	TGTGCCAGCAGTTTGCCGGGTATGGGCAATGAGCAGTTCTTC
12	TRBV27	NA	many	TRBJ1-5	CASRTANQPQHF	TGTGCCAGCAGGACAGCGAATCAGCCCCAGCATTTT
14	TRBV7-8	TRBD1	NA	TRBJ1-2	CASSPLGQKYGYTF	TGTGCCAGCAGCCCCCTGGGACAGAAGTATGGCTACACCTTC